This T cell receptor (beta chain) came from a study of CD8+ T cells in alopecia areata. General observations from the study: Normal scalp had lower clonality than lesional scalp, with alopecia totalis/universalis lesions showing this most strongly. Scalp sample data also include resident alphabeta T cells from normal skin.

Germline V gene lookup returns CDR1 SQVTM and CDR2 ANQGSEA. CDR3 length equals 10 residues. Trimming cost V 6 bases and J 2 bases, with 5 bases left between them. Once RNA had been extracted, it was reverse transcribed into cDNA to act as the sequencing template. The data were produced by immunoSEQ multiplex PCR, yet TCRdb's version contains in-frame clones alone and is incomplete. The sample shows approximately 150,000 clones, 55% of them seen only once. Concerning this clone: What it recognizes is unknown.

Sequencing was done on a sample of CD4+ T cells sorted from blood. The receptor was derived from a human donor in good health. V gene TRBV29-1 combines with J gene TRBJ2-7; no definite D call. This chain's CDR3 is CSVKTYEQYF. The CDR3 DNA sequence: TGCAGCGTAAAAACCTACGAGCAGTACTTC.